A single sample gave rise to the 8 T cell receptor beta chains below, sequenced in a study of T cells expressing NK-cell markers. TCRdb derives one entry per CDR3 protein from the 5' RACE reads, leaving out DNA. The sample's table shows just under 150,000 distinct CDR3 sequences. The sample taken for sequencing was blood T cells: a sorted CD56 or NKG2C T cell subset, CD4+ or CD8+ T cells, or bulk PBMC T cells (not recorded which). The source of these receptors is a young man in good health.

This rearrangement joins TRBV6-1 to TRBJ2-7. Germline values: CDR1 MNHNS, CDR2 SASEGT. The CDR3 contains 12 residues. CDR3 sequence reads: CASSAKTYEQYF.

The rearrangement links TRBV20-1 to TRBJ2-7. Germline CDR1 DFQATT, CDR2 SNEGSKA (reference sequence). The CDR3 totals 14 residues. The CDR3 reads CSAGRGLASYEQYF.

The chain uses TRBV6-1 and TRBJ1-6; TCRdb indicates TRBD1, and absent DNA this call remains unverified. Germline-derived CDR1 and CDR2 are MNHNS and SASEGT. CDR3 length: 14 residues. The CDR3 sequence: CASSQGQGRSPLHF.

The chain carries TRBV5-8 and TRBJ2-2; TCRdb lists TRBD1, though no DNA is available to test this call. This CDR3 contains 15 residues. In germline, CDR1 is SGHTS, CDR2 YDEGEE. This CDR3 reads CASSLWDTDTGELFF.

This chain uses TRBV7-8 with TRBJ2-1; as DNA is missing, the TRBD2 call by TCRdb cannot be tested. This CDR3 comprises 16 residues. The germline V gene has CDR1 SGHVS and CDR2 FQNEAQ. The CDR3 loop is CASSLLELAPYNEQFF.

V is TRBV7-9 and J is TRBJ2-2; TCRdb returns TRBD1, unconfirmable since there is no DNA. Germline assignment: CDR1 SEHNR and CDR2 FQNEAQ (reference sequence). This CDR3 is built from 16 residues. The CDR3 reads CASSLATGGDTGELFF.

The V and J genes are TRBV13 and TRBJ2-1. The CDR3 covers 14 residues. CDR1 is PRHDT, CDR2 FYEKMQ, per germline (reference sequence). CDR3 sequence reads: CASSLGTYYNEQFF.

This chain links TRBV19 with TRBJ1-5; TCRdb's assignment of TRBD1 cannot be checked, as there is no DNA. The CDR3 contains 17 residues. Germline V lookup: CDR1 LNHDA, CDR2 SQIVND (reference sequence). CDR3 residues: CASSTRTGPYSNQPQHF.